This T cell receptor (beta chain) was recovered during a study of preoperative IRX-2 immunotherapy in early breast cancer. Measured with immunoSEQ multiplex PCR; TCRdb has only the in-frame clones, and not every one. The data contain approximately 96,000 clones, more than 80% of them singletons. Treatment reported: preoperative locoregional IRX-2 cytokine immunotherapy. Samples came from a phase Ib trial of preoperative locoregional IRX-2 cytokine immunotherapy. The input for sequencing was tumor tissue, taken after IRX-2 immunotherapy. The clonotype was recovered from a human donor with breast cancer.

The CDR3 DNA sequence: TGTGCCAGCAGCCCTAGCAGGGGGCGAGGCACTGAAGCTTTCTTT. This gives the protein CASSPSRGRGTEAFF. The V call is TRBV14, the J call TRBJ1-1, with 8 positions matching TRBD1. Germline trimming cut 4 bases from V and 4 bases from J; bases unmatched to any gene: 8. The CDR3 covers 15 residues. Germline V gene data show CDR1 as SGHDN and CDR2 as FVKESK.